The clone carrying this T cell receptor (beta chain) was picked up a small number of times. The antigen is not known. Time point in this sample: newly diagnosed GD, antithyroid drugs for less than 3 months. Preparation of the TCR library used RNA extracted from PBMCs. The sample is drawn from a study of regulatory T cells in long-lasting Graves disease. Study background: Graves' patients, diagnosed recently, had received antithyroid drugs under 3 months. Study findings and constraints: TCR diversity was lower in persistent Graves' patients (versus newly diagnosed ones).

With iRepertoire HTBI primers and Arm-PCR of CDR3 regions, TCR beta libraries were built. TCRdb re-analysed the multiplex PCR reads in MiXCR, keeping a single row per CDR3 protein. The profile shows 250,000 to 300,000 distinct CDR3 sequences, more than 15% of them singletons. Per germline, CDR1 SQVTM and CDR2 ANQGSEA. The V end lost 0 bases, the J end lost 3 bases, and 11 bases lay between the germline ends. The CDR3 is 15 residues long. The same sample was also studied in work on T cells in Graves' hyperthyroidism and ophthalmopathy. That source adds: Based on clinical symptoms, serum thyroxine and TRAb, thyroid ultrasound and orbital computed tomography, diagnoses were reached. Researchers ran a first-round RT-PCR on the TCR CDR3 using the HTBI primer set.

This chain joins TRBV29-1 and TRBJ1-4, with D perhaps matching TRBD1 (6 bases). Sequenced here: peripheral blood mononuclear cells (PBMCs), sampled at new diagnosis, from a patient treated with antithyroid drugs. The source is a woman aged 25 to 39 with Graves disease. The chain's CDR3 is CSVEDPRGSNEKLFF. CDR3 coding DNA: TGCAGCGTTGAAGACCCCAGGGGTTCTAATGAAAAACTGTTTTTT.